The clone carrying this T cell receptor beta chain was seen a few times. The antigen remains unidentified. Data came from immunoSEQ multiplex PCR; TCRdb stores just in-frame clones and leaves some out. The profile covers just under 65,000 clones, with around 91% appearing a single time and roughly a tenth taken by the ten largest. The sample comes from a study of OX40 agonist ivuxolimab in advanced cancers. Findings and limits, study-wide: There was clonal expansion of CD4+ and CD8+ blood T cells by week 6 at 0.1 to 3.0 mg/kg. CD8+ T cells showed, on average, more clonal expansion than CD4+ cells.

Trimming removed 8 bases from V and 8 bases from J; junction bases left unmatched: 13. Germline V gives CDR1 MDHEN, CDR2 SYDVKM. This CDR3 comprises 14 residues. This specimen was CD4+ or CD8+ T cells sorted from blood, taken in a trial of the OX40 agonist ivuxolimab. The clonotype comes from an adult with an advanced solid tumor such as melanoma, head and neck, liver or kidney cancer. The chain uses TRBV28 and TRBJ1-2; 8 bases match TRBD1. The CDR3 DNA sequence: TGTGCCAGCGGGACCCAGGGGGCCCTGAGGGGCTACACCTTC. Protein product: CASGTQGALRGYTF.